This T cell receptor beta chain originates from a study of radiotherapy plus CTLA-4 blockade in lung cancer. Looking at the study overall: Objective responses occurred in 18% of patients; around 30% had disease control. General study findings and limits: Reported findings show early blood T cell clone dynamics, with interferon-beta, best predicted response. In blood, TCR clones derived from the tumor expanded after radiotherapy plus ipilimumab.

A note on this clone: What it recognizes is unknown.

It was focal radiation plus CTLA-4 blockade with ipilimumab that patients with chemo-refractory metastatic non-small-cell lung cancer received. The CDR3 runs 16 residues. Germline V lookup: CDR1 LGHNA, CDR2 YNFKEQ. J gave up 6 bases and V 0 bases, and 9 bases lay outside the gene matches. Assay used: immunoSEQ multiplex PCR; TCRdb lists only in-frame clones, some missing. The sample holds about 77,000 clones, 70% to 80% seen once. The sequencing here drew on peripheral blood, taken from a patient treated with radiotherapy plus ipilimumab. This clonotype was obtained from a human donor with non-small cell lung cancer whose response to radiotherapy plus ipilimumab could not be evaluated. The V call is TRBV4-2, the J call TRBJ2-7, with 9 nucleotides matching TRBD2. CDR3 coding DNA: TGTGCCAGCAGCCAAGATTTGGCGGGGGGGTCGAGCGAGCAGTACTTC. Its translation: CASSQDLAGGSSEQYF.